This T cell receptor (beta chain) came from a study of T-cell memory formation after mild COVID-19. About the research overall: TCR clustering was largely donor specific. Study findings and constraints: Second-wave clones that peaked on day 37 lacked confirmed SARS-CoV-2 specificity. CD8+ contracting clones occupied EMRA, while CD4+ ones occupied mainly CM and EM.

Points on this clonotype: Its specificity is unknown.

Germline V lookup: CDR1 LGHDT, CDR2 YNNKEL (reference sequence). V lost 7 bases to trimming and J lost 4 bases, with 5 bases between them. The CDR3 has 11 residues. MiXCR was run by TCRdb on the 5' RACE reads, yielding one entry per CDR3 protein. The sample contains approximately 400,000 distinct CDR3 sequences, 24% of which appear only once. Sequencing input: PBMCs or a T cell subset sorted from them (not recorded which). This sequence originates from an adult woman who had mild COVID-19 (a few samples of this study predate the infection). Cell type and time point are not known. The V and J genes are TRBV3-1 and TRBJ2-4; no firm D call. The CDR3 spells CASISKNIQYF. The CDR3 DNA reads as TGTGCCAGCATCTCAAAAAACATTCAGTACTTC.